The 14 T cell receptor beta chains below all came from one sample that was sequenced in a study of cytomegalovirus exposure and HLA in healthy donors (dated by TCRdb to 2016 to 2017). Libraries were prepared through the immunoSEQ multiplex PCR assay. For the multiplex PCR, a mixture combining 60 forward primers for TCR Vbeta segments and 13 reverse primers for TCR Jbeta segments was used. The immuneACCESS repertoire file appears here via TCRdb, limited to in-frame rearrangements. These files lack a portion of the clones; in checked studies, under half of the deficit traces to unresolved V genes, and the cause of the others is not known. The table for this sample lists more than 90,000 clones; 78% of them were counted only once. The ten largest clones add up to 2.5% to 4% of the sample. Specimen: PBMCs. These receptors all stem from a middle-aged woman in good health and CMV-seronegative.

The CDR3 DNA follows: TGCGCCAGCAGCCCGGGCCCTGGGGCATGGACTAGCGGTTCCTACGAGCAGTACTTC. This translates into CASSPGPGAWTSGSYEQYF. V gene TRBV5-1 combines with J gene TRBJ2-7; 10 bases align to TRBD2. V was clipped by 4 bases and J by 1 base; unmatched bases: 17. The V gene's germline CDR1 is SGHRS and CDR2 YFSETQ. CDR3 length: 19 amino acids.

The chain links TRBV6-6 to TRBJ1-5; D remains unclear. The germline gives CDR1 MNHNY, CDR2 SVGAGI (reference sequence). V lost 6 bases and J lost 5, with 8 bases in between. The CDR3 length is 12 residues. CDR3 coding DNA: TGTGCCAGCAGGATCGGTGATCAGCCCCAGCATTTT. Its protein product is CASRIGDQPQHF.

The chain employs TRBV6-1 and TRBJ2-1, with 13 bases matching TRBD2. The CDR3 has 16 amino acids. V was clipped by 2 bases and J by 5 bases; unmatched bases: 3. The V gene's germline CDR1 is MNHNS and CDR2 SASEGT. The CDR3 loop reads CASSEPGTSGNNEQFF. CDR3 bases: TGTGCCAGCAGTGAACCGGGGACTAGCGGGAACAATGAGCAGTTCTTC.

V gene TRBV11-2 combines with J gene TRBJ2-3, with a possible D match to TRBD2 (5 bases). The ends were cut back, 4 bases at V and 8 bases at J, with 10 bases in the middle. Germline CDR1 is SGHAT and CDR2 is FQNNGV. The CDR3 has 12 residues. CDR3 coding DNA: TGTGCCAGCAGCTCGCTCGGAGGTACGCAGTATTTT. Protein product: CASSSLGGTQYF.

This sequence joins TRBV28 and TRBJ1-1, with 8 bases lining up with TRBD1. The V segment lost 6 bases and the J segment 5 bases; nucleotides outside the gene matches: 5. Germline CDR1 reads MDHEN; CDR2 reads SYDVKM. This CDR3 spans 13 amino acids. The CDR3 is CASSGQGVTEAFF. CDR3 bases: TGTGCCAGCAGCGGACAGGGTGTTACTGAAGCTTTCTTT.

The V call is TRBV6-4, the J call TRBJ1-1; D is perhaps TRBD1 (5 bases). Germline CDR1 reads MRHNA; CDR2 reads SNTAGT. This CDR3 spans 13 amino acids. Trimming took 7 bases from V and 4 from J, leaving 13 bases between them. The CDR3 spells CASKPPGGTEAFF. In nucleotides, the CDR3 is TGTGCCAGCAAACCTCCGGGGGGCACTGAAGCTTTCTTT.

The chain combines TRBV5-5 with TRBJ1-5; D might be TRBD1 (6 bases). CDR3 length: 16 residues. Germline lookup yields CDR1 SGHKS and CDR2 YYEKEE (reference sequence). Trimming cost V 3 bases and J 4 bases, with 17 bases left between them. CDR3 coding DNA: TGTGCCAGCAGCTGGGGGCCGGCAACATGGAATCAGCCCCAGCATTTT. Its translation: CASSWGPATWNQPQHF.

The chain couples TRBV4-3 to TRBJ1-2; D unclear. CDR3 length: 14 amino acids. The germline V and J ends were trimmed by 0 bases and 4 bases, with 9 bases remaining between them. Germline V gene lookup returns CDR1 LGHNA and CDR2 YSLEER. CDR3 region: CASSQEEGAYGYTF. The CDR3 DNA reads as TGCGCCAGCAGCCAAGAAGAGGGAGCCTATGGCTACACCTTC.

V usage is TRBV4-1 and J usage is TRBJ2-6; TRBD1 agrees at 8 bases. Germline lookup yields CDR1 MGHRA and CDR2 YSYEKL. V lost 1 base to trimming and J lost 0 bases; unmatched junction nucleotides: 8. The CDR3 extends over 19 amino acids. CDR3 nucleotides: TGCGCCAGCAGCCAAGTGGAGGACAGGGCCGACTCTGGGGCCAACGTCCTGACTTTC. It yields the protein CASSQVEDRADSGANVLTF.

The CDR3, as DNA: TGTGCCAGCAGCCCAGGGGCGGATGAGACCCAGTACTTC. Its protein product is CASSPGADETQYF. V is TRBV5-4 and J is TRBJ2-5; D is perhaps TRBD1 (6 bases). The V end was cut by 4 bases, the J end by 5 bases, with 12 bases between. Germline V gene lookup returns CDR1 SGHNT and CDR2 YYREEE (reference sequence). The CDR3 is 13 residues long.

The chain employs TRBV28 and TRBJ2-7; possibly TRBD2 for D (6 bases). In germline, CDR1 is MDHEN, CDR2 SYDVKM. Trimming left V 3 bases short and J 8 bases short, with 11 bases between. The CDR3 is made up of 12 amino acids. The CDR3 DNA is TGTGCCAGCAGTTTGGTGGAGGGCAAGCAGTACTTC. Translating it yields CASSLVEGKQYF.

The genes are TRBV11-3 and TRBJ2-5; 8 bases map to TRBD1. Unmatched junction bases numbered 4, after V lost 5 bases and J lost 5 bases. This CDR3 contains 13 residues. CDR1 is SGHNT and CDR2 is YENEEA in the germline V gene. The CDR3 coding sequence is TGTGCCAGCAGCCAAAACAGGGGGGAGACCCAGTACTTC. Protein: CASSQNRGETQYF. The complete variable domain, with remaining parts taken from reference TRBV11-3 and TRBJ2-5, reads EAGVVQSPRYKIIEKKQPVAFWCNPISGHNTLYWYLQNLGQGPELLIRYENEEAVDDSQLPKDRFSAERLKGVDSTLKIQPAELGDSAVYLCASSQNRGETQYFGPGTRLLVL.

The J gene is TRBJ1-3, the V gene TRBV5-1; 7 positions match TRBD1. The V and J ends lost 0 bases and 0 bases, in that order; junction bases with no gene match: 3. The CDR3 has 16 residues. The germline CDR1 and CDR2 sequences are SGHRS and YFSETQ. The CDR3 sequence: CASSLGRDSSGNTIYF. As DNA, the CDR3 is TGCGCCAGCAGCTTGGGTCGGGACAGCTCTGGAAACACCATATATTTT. Full variable domain (remainder filled in from reference TRBV5-1 and TRBJ1-3): KAGVTQTPRYLIKTRGQQVTLSCSPISGHRSVSWYQQTPGQGLQFLFEYFSETQRNKGNFPGRFSGRQFSNSRSEMNVSTLELGDSALYLCASSLGRDSSGNTIYFGEGSWLTVV.

The chain employs TRBV28 and TRBJ2-7, with D possibly being TRBD2 (6 bases). V was shortened by 4 bases and J by 1 base, with 14 bases between the two germline ends. The CDR3 extends over 15 amino acids. Germline V gene lookup returns CDR1 MDHEN and CDR2 SYDVKM. The CDR3: CASSSALADSYEQYF. DNA for the CDR3: TGTGCCAGCAGTTCAGCGTTAGCGGATTCCTACGAGCAGTACTTC.